The present entry profiles one T cell receptor (beta chain) with its context. Its antigen has not been determined. The sample holds no much larger clone one base away, and base qualities are not on file. The sample comes from a study of T cells in Graves' hyperthyroidism and ophthalmopathy (dated by TCRdb to the late 2010s). About the study as a whole: Peripheral blood samples were taken at initial diagnosis, before any treatment was given. Thyroid tissue and blood T-cell repertoires from roughly six Graves' hyperthyroidism patients were also compared in the study. The roughly 91 discovery patients were randomly divided into training and test sets at a 7:3 ratio. To identify distinguishing TCR V-J signatures, a discovery cohort of about 100 patients was used, comprising approximately 40 with Graves' ophthalmopathy and approximately 58 with stable Graves' hyperthyroidism. Once sampling was done, hyperthyroidism patients were given methimazole at a starting dose of 30 mg daily, whereas ophthalmopathy patients were given high-dose intravenous methylprednisolone. An independent validation cohort of 18 to 20 hyperthyroidism patients and 17 patients who later progressed to ophthalmopathy tested prospective prediction of ophthalmopathy. TCR Vbeta CDR3 sequencing of 140 or so peripheral blood samples (43 ophthalmopathy, about 80 hyperthyroidism and approximately 17 progressor patients) is reported in the paper.

Stable Graves' hyperthyroidism was defined as no progression to ophthalmopathy during 18 months of follow-up. Hyperthyroidism patients were newly diagnosed, had a disease duration of under 2 months, and were aged 18 to 65 years. Any patient with an uncontrolled infection, another autoimmune disease, pregnancy or lactation was excluded. Diagnoses relied on clinical symptoms, serum thyroxine and TRAb, thyroid ultrasound and orbital computed tomography. PBMCs were isolated from approximately 10 ml of fresh peripheral blood by Ficoll-Paque density gradient centrifugation. Trizol reagent was used to extract total RNA, and RNA quality was then checked on an Agilent 2100 Bioanalyzer. Overall study results and their limits: No statistical method was used to fix the sample size in advance, and group allocation was not hidden from the investigators. Most expanded thyroid clonotypes (frequency above 0.001) were also found in blood, which suggests that blood repertoires may mirror thyroid immune responses. In validation, the model predicted progression to ophthalmopathy with 55% to 71% sensitivity and roughly 75% specificity, a median of around 6.6 months before onset. In cross-validation, a model built on a 13 V-J signature told ophthalmopathy apart from stable hyperthyroidism with just under 90% sensitivity and about 81% specificity, and in testing the same model reached 80%/75%.

Amplification of TCR beta CDR3 regions was carried out from RNA transcripts. A first-round RT-PCR of the TCR CDR3 used the HTBI primer set with the Qiagen OneStep RT-PCR kit. Libraries were constructed in a second round of multiplex PCR, after which size selection and purification were performed. The libraries were sequenced on an Illumina HiSeq2000 using paired-end 100 bp reads. Concerning the study's data processing: Raw data were processed with SOAPnuke, discarding reads with adapters, uncalled bases, mean Phred below 15, or no exact constant-primer or identifier match. COPE v1.2.5 was used to merge the high-quality paired reads, and each unique nucleotide sequence was defined as a clonotype. MiTCR v1.1 was used to align the clonotypes against IMGT TRBV, TRBD and TRBJ reference segments. The analysis was restricted to V-J combinations with a frequency above 0.0001, which together covered just over 98% of the repertoires. The TCS score was defined as the ratio of F50 (clonal expansion) to E x V (chaos), calculated using BLOSUM62-based TCRdist between CDR3 peptides within each V-J. Welch's t-statistics and random forest reduced 450 to 600 V-J features to about 13, which were used in a naive Bayes classifier (R e1071). Through fastp at Q25 and MiXCR, TCRdb rebuilt clones from the public reads, retaining in-frame beta chains. Each entry is one CDR3 protein sequence, shown with its most common DNA and genes. TCRdb assigned the V and J calls; the authors' analysis was not used. The sample profile shows approximately 560,000 distinct CDR3 sequences; 15% to 18% of them were found once. The top ten clonotypes cover under 8% of the sample.

The germline V gene specifies MGHRA as CDR1 and YSYEKL as CDR2. The CDR3 runs 17 amino acids, cysteine and phenylalanine included. The sequence is cut down to CDR3 DNA, 51 bases in frame from base 1. V gives up 2 bases and J gives up 6 bases, and the segment between their germline ends measures 17 bases. The chain joins TRBV4-1 to TRBJ1-6, with no confident D gene call. This clonotype was obtained from a woman aged 25-40 years with Graves' hyperthyroidism. Sequencing used blood. The DNA sequence follows: TGCGCCAGCAGCCAAACCCTGCGGGCCACGGGTAATTCACCCCTCCACTTT. Translated, it reads CASSQTLRATGNSPLHF.